The table lists the clone carrying this TCR beta chain with many counts. This specimen comes from a study of T cells of healthy individuals. Germline CDR1 SQVTM, CDR2 ANQGSEA. This CDR3 spans 14 amino acids. The ends were cut back, 6 bases at V and 0 bases at J, with 15 bases in the middle. TCRdb called the 5' RACE reads again in MiXCR, with one record for every CDR3 protein. The sample contains 90,000 to 100,000 distinct CDR3 sequences, under 20% of which appear only once. The TCR originated in a human donor in good health. This sequence joins TRBV29-1 and TRBJ2-7; unclear D gene. The CDR3 region is CSVTPGDISYEQYF. In DNA, the CDR3 is TGCAGCGTGACCCCAGGCGACATCTCCTACGAGCAGTACTTC.